This passage covers 4 T cell receptor beta chains from one sample sequenced in a study of shared T cell receptors in the human thymus. Profiled with immunoSEQ multiplex PCR; TCRdb holds only in-frame clones, not every one. The sample yields some 760,000 clones, 80% to 90% seen once. The same data also contributed to another study, on human thymus T cells.

Sequenced sample: thymocytes. The source is a girl less than two years old with a congenital heart defect.

This clone was counted a few times. This sequence joins TRBV5-4 and TRBJ2-5; 7 positions match TRBD1. Germline CDR1 is SGHNT and CDR2 is YYREEE (reference sequence). This CDR3 is built from 17 residues. V gave up 3 bases and J gave up 2 bases; unmatched junction bases: 13. This CDR3 is CASSWGQPRTRQETQYF. CDR3 nucleotides: TGTGCCAGCAGCTGGGGACAGCCCAGAACAAGACAAGAGACCCAGTACTTC.

The chain is built from TRBV6-5 and TRBJ1-2; tentatively, D is TRBD1 (5 bases). Germline V gene data show CDR1 as MNHEY and CDR2 as SVGAGI. The CDR3 length is 15 residues. Trimming took 5 bases from V and 5 from J, leaving 18 bases between them. The CDR3 bases are TGTGCCAGCAGTGGGATAGAGTCAGGGAAGTATGGCTACACCTTC. Translation gives CASSGIESGKYGYTF.

V and J are TRBV5-1 and TRBJ1-2; perhaps TRBD1 as D (6 bases). The germline gives CDR1 SGHRS, CDR2 YFSETQ. V was shortened by 3 bases and J by 5 bases, with 14 bases between the two germline ends. CDR3 size: 14 residues. CDR3 sequence: CASSYPDSVYGYTF. Here the CDR3 DNA reads TGCGCCAGCAGCTACCCGGACAGCGTATATGGCTACACCTTC.

The rearrangement uses TRBV15 and TRBJ2-1, with D perhaps TRBD2 (6 bases). The CDR3 has 18 amino acids. Germline loops: CDR1 LNHNV, CDR2 YYDKDF (reference sequence). The V and J ends lost 4 bases and 0 bases respectively, with 19 bases between them. CDR3 coding DNA: TGTGCCACCAGCAAGCAGCGGAGGGGCGAAAGCTCCTACAATGAGCAGTTCTTC. Translating it yields CATSKQRRGESSYNEQFF.